Shown below are 18 T cell receptor beta chains from a single sample sequenced in a study of blood T cell repertoires in COVID-19. Generated by immunoSEQ multiplex PCR, the TCRdb table keeps only in-frame clones and is missing some. The sample consists of more than 85,000 clones, roughly 85% of them appearing once. The sample comprised peripheral blood. These receptors all come from a woman of 80 years or more with acute or convalescent COVID-19.

V usage is TRBV11-3 and J usage is TRBJ2-5, with D possibly TRBD1 on 6 matching bases. The CDR3 length is 14 residues. The germline gives CDR1 SGHNT, CDR2 YENEEA. The ends were cut back, 5 bases at V and 3 bases at J, with 13 bases in the middle. CDR3 residues: CASSPRTAKETQYF. CDR3 coding DNA: TGTGCCAGCAGCCCTAGGACAGCCAAAGAGACCCAGTACTTC.

The rearrangement joins TRBV12-5 to TRBJ2-3, with a tentative D call TRBD2 (5 bases). Germline-derived CDR1 and CDR2 are LGHNT and FRNRAP. V shed 0 bases and J shed 6 bases, with 16 bases lying between them. CDR3 length: 16 residues. The CDR3 region is CASGLVLGGASDTQYF. Here the CDR3 DNA reads TGTGCTAGTGGTTTGGTACTAGGAGGAGCATCTGATACGCAGTATTTT. Combining the CDR3 with reference TRBV12-5 and TRBJ2-3 gives the whole variable domain DARVTQTPRHKVTEMGQEVTMRCQPILGHNTVFWYRQTMMQGLELLAYFRNRAPLDDSGMPKDRFSAEMPDATLATLKIQPSEPRDSAVYFCASGLVLGGASDTQYFGPGTRLTVL.

The chain has TRBV5-1 and TRBJ2-2; 7 bases line up with TRBD1. The germline V gene encodes CDR1 SGHRS and CDR2 YFSETQ. The CDR3 has 16 amino acids. The trim removed 1 base at V and 7 bases at J, leaving 10 bases unmatched. The CDR3 loop reads CASSLTGQEYSGELFF. As DNA, the CDR3 is TGCGCCAGCAGCTTGACAGGACAGGAGTATAGCGGGGAGCTGTTTTTT.

This clone was found a few times. The V and J genes are TRBV21-1 and TRBJ2-1; the table's D call of TRBD2 was not tested on the DNA. TRBV21-1 is a recognized pseudogene. This CDR3 has 19 amino acids. CDR3 nucleotides: TGTGCCAGCAGCATTTATACTTCTAGCGGGAGCCGATATTATGGTGAGCAGTTCTTC. This encodes CASSIYTSSGSRYYGEQFF.

The genes are TRBV7-9 and TRBJ2-3, with D uncertain. The CDR3 is made up of 18 amino acids. V gave up 2 bases and J gave up 3 bases, with 21 bases separating them. The germline V gene encodes CDR1 SEHNR and CDR2 FQNEAQ (reference sequence). DNA for the CDR3: TGTGCCAGCAGCTTATCTCCAGGTTATCGGAAGCAGACAGATACGCAGTATTTT. This sequence encodes CASSLSPGYRKQTDTQYF.

The chain carries TRBV10-3 and TRBJ1-5; TRBD1 agrees at 12 bases. There are 16 residues in the CDR3. From germline, CDR1 is ENHRY and CDR2 SYGVKD. V dropped 1 base and J dropped 3; count of bases not matched to a gene: 1. The DNA for the CDR3 is TGTGCCATCAGTGAGTGGGACAGGGGGCACAATCAGCCCCAGCATTTT. Amino acid sequence: CAISEWDRGHNQPQHF.

This clone was seen repeatedly, ten times or more. V usage is TRBV5-6 and J usage is TRBJ1-5; no reliable D call. The CDR3 extends over 13 amino acids. Trimming left V 3 bases short and J 7 bases short, with 11 bases between. Germline CDR1 SGHDT, CDR2 YYEEEE. The CDR3 DNA reads as TGTGCCAGCAGCTACCAGGCGGGACAGCCCCAGCATTTT. Amino acids: CASSYQAGQPQHF.

A few counts support this clone. The rearrangement joins TRBV6-5 to TRBJ1-2; tentatively, D is TRBD1 (6 bases). CDR1 and CDR2 (germline): MNHEY, SVGAGI. V was shortened by 10 bases and J by 3 bases, with 21 bases between the two germline ends. The CDR3 length is 15 residues. This CDR3 reads CATHRARQGHYGYTF. CDR3 DNA sequence: TGTGCCACGCATCGCGCAAGGCAGGGGCACTATGGCTACACCTTC.

The chain joins TRBV19 to TRBJ1-5; 8 bases agree with TRBD1. CDR1 is LNHDA, CDR2 SQIVND, per germline (reference sequence). The CDR3 length is 16 residues. With V trimmed by 2 bases and J by 1 base, 4 bases remained unmatched. This CDR3 is CASSITGGNSNQPQHF. CDR3 sequence (DNA): TGTGCCAGTAGTATAACAGGGGGGAACAGCAATCAGCCCCAGCATTTT.

The chain couples TRBV5-8 to TRBJ2-3; D not resolved. This CDR3 contains 14 residues. Germline CDR1 SGHTS, CDR2 YDEGEE. Trimming cost V 0 bases and J 2 bases, with 7 bases left between them. CDR3 DNA sequence: TGTGCCAGCAGCTTGGCAGGTGCCACAGATACGCAGTATTTT. Translated: CASSLAGATDTQYF.

The rearrangement uses TRBV27 and TRBJ2-7, with 9 bases fitting TRBD1. Germline CDR1 and CDR2: MNHEY and SMNVEV (reference sequence). CDR3 length: 13 amino acids. Trimming took 3 bases from V and 3 from J; bases not matched to a gene: 0. The CDR3 DNA is TGTGCCAGCAGTTTGACAGGGGGCTACGAGCAGTACTTC. As protein: CASSLTGGYEQYF.

The chain couples TRBV19 to TRBJ1-5; no reliable D call. V gave up 6 bases and J gave up 4 bases, with 10 bases separating them. The CDR3 covers 13 residues. Looked up from germline, CDR1 is LNHDA and CDR2 is SQIVND (reference sequence). The CDR3 here is CASRPGLNQPQHF. CDR3 coding DNA: TGTGCCAGTAGACCCGGTCTTAATCAGCCCCAGCATTTT.

The chain combines TRBV5-1 with TRBJ1-4; 10 positions agree with TRBD1. CDR3 length equals 16 residues. The germline V gene encodes CDR1 SGHRS and CDR2 YFSETQ. Germline trimming cut 3 bases from V and 4 bases from J; bases unmatched to any gene: 6. CDR3: CASSSDRGLGNEKLFF. CDR3 nucleotides: TGCGCCAGCAGCTCAGACAGGGGGCTTGGTAATGAAAAACTGTTTTTT.

The chain joins TRBV6-2 or TRBV6-3 to TRBJ2-5, with a tentative D call TRBD1 (5 bases). From germline, CDR1 is MNHEY and CDR2 SVGEGT. Trimming took off 2 bases at V and 3 bases at J, with 7 bases between the two ends. The CDR3 is 13 residues long. In DNA form, the CDR3 reads TGTGCCAGCAGTTACAACAGGAAAGAGACCCAGTACTTC. Amino acid sequence: CASSYNRKETQYF.

The chain combines TRBV3-1 (or the pseudogene TRBV3-2) with TRBJ2-5; 11 bases fit TRBD2. CDR1 LGHDT and CDR2 YNNKEL come from the germline V gene (reference sequence). CDR3 length: 17 residues. J gave up 2 bases and V 4 bases, and 9 bases lay outside the gene matches. Here the CDR3 DNA reads TGTGCCAGCAGCCCCTACCGGACTAGCGGGTGGCAAGAGACCCAGTACTTC. Translated: CASSPYRTSGWQETQYF.

This sequence joins TRBV7-9 and TRBJ2-1; 10 bases line up with TRBD2. Germline V lookup: CDR1 SEHNR, CDR2 FQNEAQ (reference sequence). With 3 bases clipped from V and 2 bases from J, the junction kept 1 base outside the gene matches. This CDR3 has 15 residues. The CDR3 sequence is CASSFLAGAYNEQFF. CDR3 sequence (DNA): TGTGCCAGCAGCTTCCTAGCGGGAGCCTACAATGAGCAGTTCTTC.

The J gene is TRBJ2-7, the V gene TRBV20-1; TRBD1 might be the D (5 bases). Germline CDR1 reads DFQATT; CDR2 reads SNEGSKA (reference sequence). This CDR3 has 11 residues. V lost 3 bases, J lost 9 bases, and 12 bases lay in between. As DNA, the CDR3 is TGCAGTGCTAGCCCTCTAAGGGGGCAGTACTTC. This translates into CSASPLRGQYF.

The rearrangement joins TRBV12-3 or TRBV12-4 to TRBJ1-2, with a weak D call TRBD1 (6 bases). The CDR3 has 13 residues. Deletions cut 2 bases from V and 6 bases from J, with 10 bases between. In DNA form, the CDR3 reads TGTGCCAGCAGTTTATGGGGGCGGGATGGCTACACCTTC. It encodes CASSLWGRDGYTF.